The source of this T cell receptor (beta chain) is a study of immune characterization of retroperitoneal liposarcoma. This clonotype is deemed large. CDR3 length: 16 residues. Germline CDR1 is MNHNS and CDR2 is SASEGT. The V and J ends lost 5 bases and 7 bases, in that order; junction bases with no gene match: 11. TCRdb itself ran the PCR reads through MiXCR, one entry per CDR3 protein. The data hold around 1,700 distinct CDR3 sequences, with 52% observed a single time. Sequencing was carried out using tumor tissue. The genes are TRBV6-1 and TRBJ2-1, with 10 bases matching TRBD2. This clonotype originated in a male donor with retroperitoneal liposarcoma. CDR3 nucleotide sequence: TGTGCCAGCAGTTCCGAGCGGGGGGGTCTTGGGAATGAGCAGTTCTTC. Its translation is CASSSERGGLGNEQFF.